The 8 T cell receptor beta chains reported below all come from one sample, sequenced in a study of CD8 T cells in Susac syndrome. The RNA input was about 0.5 to 1 ug, and it was reverse transcribed with random hexamers. TCRdb used MiXCR to reprocess the immunoSEQ multiplex PCR reads, holding one entry per CDR3 protein. The table shows 150,000 to 160,000 distinct CDR3 sequences, with less than 97% occurring only once. The sequenced sample was CD8+ T cells from PBMCs. Receptors were obtained from a human donor with multiple sclerosis.

V gene TRBV7-6 combines with J gene TRBJ1-2; D may be TRBD1 (5 bases). Germline CDR1 reads SGHVS; CDR2 reads FNYEAQ. The CDR3 length is 12 residues. Trimming pared 5 bases from V and 7 bases from J, leaving 11 bases between. In DNA form, the CDR3 reads TGTGCCAGCAGCCCTCAGGGTAGTGGCTACACCTTC. Its protein is CASSPQGSGYTF.

The chain employs TRBV30 and TRBJ1-1; D is ambiguous. CDR3 length: 13 residues. Trimming removed 3 bases from V and 2 bases from J, with 10 bases in between. CDR1 is GTSNPN and CDR2 is SVGIG in the germline V gene (reference sequence). DNA of the CDR3: TGTGCCTGGAGAGCGAGCTTAAACACTGAAGCTTTCTTT. As protein: CAWRASLNTEAFF.

This clonotype was observed a single time. V gene TRBV2 combines with J gene TRBJ2-7; D remains unclear. Germline V CDR1 and CDR2: SNHLY, FYNNEI. The CDR3 runs to 12 residues. Trimming took 4 bases from V and 5 from J, leaving 9 bases between them. The CDR3: CASSGSPNEQYV. The CDR3 nucleotides are TGTGCCAGCAGTGGTTCACCCAACGAGCAGTACGTC.

This chain's CDR3 is CASSLGHNQPQHF. The CDR3 DNA is TGTGCCAGCAGCCTTGGACACAATCAGCCCCAGCATTTT. The gene calls are TRBV7-3 and TRBJ1-5; perhaps TRBD1 as D (5 bases). Germline V gives CDR1 SGHTA, CDR2 FQGTGA. The CDR3 consists of 13 residues. V was shortened by 5 bases and J by 3 bases, with 8 bases between the two germline ends.

V gene TRBV20-1 combines with J gene TRBJ1-2; a possible D gene is TRBD1 (5 bases). Deletions cut 3 bases from V and 6 bases from J, with 20 bases between. CDR3 length: 15 residues. Germline CDR1 DFQATT, CDR2 SNEGSKA (reference sequence). The CDR3 DNA is TGCAGTGCTAGGAGGGGTCAGGGTGGGATGAATGGCTACACCTTC. It encodes CSARRGQGGMNGYTF.

The V gene is TRBV19, the J gene TRBJ1-2; 8 nucleotides align to TRBD1. The CDR3 totals 14 residues. From germline, CDR1 is LNHDA and CDR2 SQIVND (reference sequence). With 3 bases clipped from V and 3 bases from J, the junction kept 3 bases outside the gene matches. The CDR3 DNA is TGTGCCAGTAGTATCGGGACAGGAGACTATGGCTACACCTTC. Protein product: CASSIGTGDYGYTF.

This chain links TRBV20-1 with TRBJ2-6, with D possibly being TRBD1 or TRBD2 (6 bases each). V dropped 6 bases and J dropped 3 bases, with 12 bases sitting between them. From germline, CDR1 is DFQATT and CDR2 SNEGSKA (reference sequence). This CDR3 is built from 14 residues. The CDR3 loop is CSAPGAGGANVLTF. CDR3 in DNA: TGCAGTGCCCCGGGGGCAGGTGGGGCCAACGTCCTGACTTTC.

V usage is TRBV29-1 and J usage is TRBJ1-1, with a possible D match to TRBD1 (5 bases). Germline lookup yields CDR1 SQVTM and CDR2 ANQGSEA. The CDR3 consists of 13 residues. V lost 4 bases and J lost 1, with 10 bases in between. Written as DNA, the CDR3 is TGCAGCGTTGCCCGGGGCGAGAACACTGAAGCTTTCTTT. Translated, it gives CSVARGENTEAFF.